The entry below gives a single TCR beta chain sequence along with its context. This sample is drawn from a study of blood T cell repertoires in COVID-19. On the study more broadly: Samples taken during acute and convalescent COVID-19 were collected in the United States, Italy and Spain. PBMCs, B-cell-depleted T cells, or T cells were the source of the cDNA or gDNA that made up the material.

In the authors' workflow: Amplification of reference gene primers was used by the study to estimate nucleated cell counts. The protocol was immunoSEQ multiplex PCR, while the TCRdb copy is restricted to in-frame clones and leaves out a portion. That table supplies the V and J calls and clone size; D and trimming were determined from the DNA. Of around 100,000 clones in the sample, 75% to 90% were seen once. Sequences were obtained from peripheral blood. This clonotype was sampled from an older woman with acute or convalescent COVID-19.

This CDR3 is CASSYSGSQPQHF. The CDR3 DNA is TGTGCCAGCAGTTACTCGGGCAGCCAGCCCCAGCATTTT. The rearrangement joins TRBV6-5 to TRBJ1-5; D unclear. V was cut by 0 bases and J by 7 bases, with 7 bases left in between. The CDR3 runs to 13 residues. Per germline, CDR1 MNHEY and CDR2 SVGAGI.